The rows below give T cell receptor beta chains drawn from one sample of a study of immune characteristics of hereditary and idiopathic chronic pancreatitis. Assay: immunoSEQ multiplex PCR; the TCRdb copy retains only in-frame clones and omits some. The sample comprises fewer than 2,000 clones, roughly 68% of which are singletons, and more than 40% rests with the top ten. Sequencing input: pancreas tissue with hereditary chronic pancreatitis. These receptors were obtained from a human donor with chronic pancreatitis. Both conserved end residues are part of each CDR3. The order of the fields is clone size, D gene, V gene, J gene, CDR3 DNA, CDR3 protein. D genes are given only for firm matches. The size field is filled for only some rows; it gives once, few, many or a size class.

>NA|NA|TRBV12-3/TRBV12-4|TRBJ1-1
TGTGCCAGCAGCCTTGGTAACACTGAAGCTTTCTTT
CASSLGNTEAFF
>NA|NA|TRBV14|TRBJ1-6
TGTGCCAGCAGCCAAGACCCCGCGGGGTATTCACCCCTCCACTTT
CASSQDPAGYSPLHF
>NA|TRBD2|TRBV27|TRBJ2-5
TGTGCCAGCAGTCGTCCTCCGGGACTAGCGGGAGTCGAGACCCAGTACTTC
CASSRPPGLAGVETQYF
>NA|NA|TRBV7-2|TRBJ1-1
TGTGCCAGCAGCTCACAGCAGGGGACGGAAGCTTTCTTT
CASSSQQGTEAFF
>NA|NA|TRBV25-1|TRBJ1-4
TGTGCCAGCAGTGATGTGAGCTTTAATGAAAAACTGTTTTTT
CASSDVSFNEKLFF
>NA|NA|TRBV23-1|TRBJ1-5
TGCGCCAGCAGTCAATCCCGCAGAAGGGATCAGCCCCAGCATTTT
CASSQSRRRDQPQHF
>NA|NA|TRBV24-1|TRBJ1-1
TGTGCCACCAGTCGGGGTTTGAACACTGAAGCTTTCTTT
CATSRGLNTEAFF
>large|NA|TRBV5-1|TRBJ2-4
TGCGCCAGCAGCCCAGAGGAATCAACAGGAAACCTAGCCAAAAACATTCAGTACTTC
CASSPEESTGNLAKNIQYF
>NA|NA|TRBV7-8|TRBJ1-1
TGTGCCAGCAGCTTAATAGGTCAGTTTGAACGTATGAACACTGAAGCTTTCTTT
CASSLIGQFERMNTEAFF
>once|NA|TRBV19|TRBJ2-7
TGTGCCAGTAAGGGCGCAGGATCCTACGAGCAGTACTTC
CASKGAGSYEQYF
>NA|TRBD1|TRBV6-1|TRBJ1-1
TGTGCCAGCAGTGAAGAAACAGGGGGCGGCACTGAAGCTTTCTTT
CASSEETGGGTEAFF
>NA|TRBD1|TRBV19|TRBJ2-1
TGTGCCAGTAATACCCGGACAGGGGGAATGAATGAGCAGTTCTTC
CASNTRTGGMNEQFF
>NA|NA|TRBV2|TRBJ2-7
TGTGCCAGCAGTGATGGGCAGGGCATAAGCGAGCAGTACTTC
CASSDGQGISEQYF
>NA|NA|TRBV12-3/TRBV12-4|TRBJ1-3
TGTGCCAGCAGTTGGGCCCCAAAGGACACCATATATTTT
CASSWAPKDTIYF
>once|NA|TRBV29-1|TRBJ2-3
TGCAGCGTTGAAAACTACGACACAGATACGCAGTATTTT
CSVENYDTDTQYF
>NA|NA|TRBV28|TRBJ1-1
TGTGCCAGCAGTTTACCCCCGACAGGCCCGGCGAACACTGAAGCTTTCTTT
CASSLPPTGPANTEAFF
>NA|NA|TRBV7-3|TRBJ1-4
TGTGCCAGCAGCCTGAGGGGCGGGAATGAAAAACTGTTTTTT
CASSLRGGNEKLFF
>NA|TRBD2|TRBV28|TRBJ2-7
TGTGCCAGCAGCTCCGCCGGGACTAGCGGGAGGTACGAGCAGTACTTC
CASSSAGTSGRYEQYF
>NA|NA|TRBV29-1|TRBJ2-7
TGCAGCGTAGAATCGGGCGGCGAGCAGTACTTC
CSVESGGEQYF
>NA|NA|TRBV28|TRBJ1-6
TGTGCCAGCAGGACTCACCAGGCTTCACCCCTCCACTTT
CASRTHQASPLHF
>NA|NA|TRBV29-1|TRBJ1-5
TGCAGCGTTGAACAAGGGGTGGGTCAGCCCCAGCATTTT
CSVEQGVGQPQHF
>few|TRBD1|TRBV29-1|TRBJ1-3
TGCAGCGTTGAAGACGACAGGGACACCATATATTTT
CSVEDDRDTIYF
>NA|TRBD1|TRBV10-3|TRBJ2-2
TGTGCCACCTCCGGGACAGAGGGCACCGGGGAGCTGTTTTTT
CATSGTEGTGELFF
>NA|TRBD2|TRBV7-9|TRBJ2-7
TGTGCCAGCAGCTCCGGGACTAGCGTCTCCTACGAGCAGTACTTC
CASSSGTSVSYEQYF
>few|NA|TRBV14|TRBJ2-1
TGTGCCAGCAGTCCGACCCAGGCCGGCCACTACAATGAGCAGTTCTTC
CASSPTQAGHYNEQFF
>NA|NA|TRBV6-5|TRBJ2-7
TGTGCCAGCCACTCGGGAACTAGCTACGAGCAGTACTTC
CASHSGTSYEQYF
>NA|NA|TRBV28|TRBJ1-5
TGTGCCAGCAGCTATTTTCAGGGGTCGGTGAGCAATCAGCCCCAGCATTTT
CASSYFQGSVSNQPQHF
>NA|NA|TRBV11-3|TRBJ2-2
TGTGCCAGCAGGAACACCGGGGAGCTGTTTTTT
CASRNTGELFF
>once|NA|TRBV6-5|TRBJ1-5
TGTGCCAGCAGTTATGGACGGGGGGGGCTGGGGCAGCCCCAGCATTTT
CASSYGRGGLGQPQHF
>NA|NA|TRBV5-4|TRBJ1-2
TGTGCCAGCGAGGTGTGCGTACCAGGAACCTATGGCTACACCTTC
CASEVCVPGTYGYTF
>NA|NA|TRBV15|TRBJ1-1
TGTGCCACCAGCAGAGGGTATTTGGGCACTGAAGCTTTCTTT
CATSRGYLGTEAFF